Listed below are T cell receptor beta chains from one sample, sequenced in a study of blood T cell repertoires in COVID-19. The data were produced by immunoSEQ multiplex PCR, yet TCRdb's version contains in-frame clones alone and is incomplete. The sample includes about 250,000 clones, about 85% seen only once; the top ten take 3%. The sample taken for sequencing was peripheral blood. These receptor sequences come from a man between 18 and 35 years old with active or convalescent COVID-19. The conserved cysteine and the conserved F or W are not part of the CDR3 here.

v_gene	j_gene	CDR3aa
TRBV7-2	TRBJ2-1	ASSVQGTGSDEQF
TRBV4-2	TRBJ2-7	ASSSRTGFYEQY
TRBV20-1	TRBJ2-7	SASSGQPYEQY
TRBV30	TRBJ1-4	AWSPQNEKLF
TRBV7-2	TRBJ1-5	ASSISSGGANQPQH
TRBV19	TRBJ2-1	ASSIVRDGEQF
TRBV20-1	TRBJ1-2	SASEWPNRGTGYGYT
TRBV30	TRBJ1-6	AWRRDSSYNSPLH
TRBV28	TRBJ1-1	ASSSRGRRPTEAF
TRBV6-2/TRBV6-3	TRBJ1-1	ASSEGAEAF